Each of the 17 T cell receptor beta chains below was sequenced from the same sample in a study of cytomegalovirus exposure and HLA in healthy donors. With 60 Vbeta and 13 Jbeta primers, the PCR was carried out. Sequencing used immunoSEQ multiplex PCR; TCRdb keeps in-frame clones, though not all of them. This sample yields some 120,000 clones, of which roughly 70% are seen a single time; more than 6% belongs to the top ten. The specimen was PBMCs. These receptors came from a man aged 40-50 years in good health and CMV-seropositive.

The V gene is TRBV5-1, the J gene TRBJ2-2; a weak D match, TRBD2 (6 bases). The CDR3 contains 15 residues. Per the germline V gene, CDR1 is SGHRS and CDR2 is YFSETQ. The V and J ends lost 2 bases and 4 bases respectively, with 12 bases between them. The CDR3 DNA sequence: TGCGCCAGCAGCTTTTCCGGGGGAAGCACCGGGGAGCTGTTTTTT. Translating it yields CASSFSGGSTGELFF.

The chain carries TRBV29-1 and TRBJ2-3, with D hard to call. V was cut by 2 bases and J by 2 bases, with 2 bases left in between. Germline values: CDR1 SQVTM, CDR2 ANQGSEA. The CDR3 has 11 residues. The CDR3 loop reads CSVEYTDTQYF. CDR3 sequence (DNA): TGCAGCGTTGAATACACAGATACGCAGTATTTT.

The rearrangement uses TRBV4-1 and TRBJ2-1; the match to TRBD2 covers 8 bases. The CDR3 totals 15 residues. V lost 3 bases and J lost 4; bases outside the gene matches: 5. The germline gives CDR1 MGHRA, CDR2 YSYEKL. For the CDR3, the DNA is TGCGCCAGCAGCCAGCCGACTAGCGCTTACAATGAGCAGTTCTTC. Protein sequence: CASSQPTSAYNEQFF.

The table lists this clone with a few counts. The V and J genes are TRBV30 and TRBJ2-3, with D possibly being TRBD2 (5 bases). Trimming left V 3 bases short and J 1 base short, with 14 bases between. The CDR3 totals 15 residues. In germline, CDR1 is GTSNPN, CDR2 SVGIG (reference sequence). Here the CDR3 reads CAWSLGGRGTDTQYF. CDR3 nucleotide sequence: TGTGCCTGGAGCCTCGGCGGGCGGGGCACAGATACGCAGTATTTT.

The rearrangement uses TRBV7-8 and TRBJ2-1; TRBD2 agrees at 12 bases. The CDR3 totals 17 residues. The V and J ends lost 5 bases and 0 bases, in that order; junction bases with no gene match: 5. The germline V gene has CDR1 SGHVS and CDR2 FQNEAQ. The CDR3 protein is CASSKRLAGDSYNEQFF. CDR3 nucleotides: TGTGCCAGCAGCAAAAGACTAGCGGGAGACTCCTACAATGAGCAGTTCTTC. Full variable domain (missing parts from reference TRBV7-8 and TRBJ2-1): GAGVSQSPRYKVAKRGQDVALRCDPISGHVSLFWYQQALGQGPEFLTYFQNEAQLDKSGLPSDRFFAERPEGSVSTLKIQRTQQEDSAVYLCASSKRLAGDSYNEQFFGPGTRLTVL.

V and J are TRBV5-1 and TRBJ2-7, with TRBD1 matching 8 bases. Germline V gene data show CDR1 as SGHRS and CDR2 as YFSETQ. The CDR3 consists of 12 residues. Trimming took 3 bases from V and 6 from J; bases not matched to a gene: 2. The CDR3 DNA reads TGCGCCAGCAGCTACGGACAGGGCGAGCAGTACTTC. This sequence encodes CASSYGQGEQYF.

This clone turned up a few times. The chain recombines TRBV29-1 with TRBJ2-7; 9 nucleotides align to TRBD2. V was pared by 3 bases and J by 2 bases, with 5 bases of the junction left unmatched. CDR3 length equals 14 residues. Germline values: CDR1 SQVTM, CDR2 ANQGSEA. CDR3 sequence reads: CSVDGRGGTYEQYF. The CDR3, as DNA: TGCAGCGTTGATGGGCGGGGGGGGACCTACGAGCAGTACTTC.

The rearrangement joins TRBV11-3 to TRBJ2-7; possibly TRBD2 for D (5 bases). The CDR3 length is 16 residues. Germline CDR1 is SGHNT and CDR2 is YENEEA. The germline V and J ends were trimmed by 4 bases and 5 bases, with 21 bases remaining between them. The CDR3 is CASSSGAMGYSDEQYF. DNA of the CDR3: TGTGCCAGCAGCTCCGGAGCGATGGGATATAGCGACGAGCAGTACTTC.

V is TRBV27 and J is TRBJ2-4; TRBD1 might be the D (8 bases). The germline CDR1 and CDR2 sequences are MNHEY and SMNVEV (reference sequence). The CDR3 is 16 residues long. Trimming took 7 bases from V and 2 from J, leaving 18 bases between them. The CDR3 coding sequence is TGTGCCAGCAAGGGAGGACAGGGAGGGTCCAAAAACATTCAGTACTTC. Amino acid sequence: CASKGGQGGSKNIQYF.

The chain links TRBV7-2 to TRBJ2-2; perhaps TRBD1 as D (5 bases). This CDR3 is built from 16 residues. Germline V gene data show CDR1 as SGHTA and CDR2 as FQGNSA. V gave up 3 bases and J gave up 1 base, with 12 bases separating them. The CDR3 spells CASSFGRGRNTGELFF. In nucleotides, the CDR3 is TGTGCCAGCAGCTTCGGTAGGGGTAGGAACACCGGGGAGCTGTTTTTT.

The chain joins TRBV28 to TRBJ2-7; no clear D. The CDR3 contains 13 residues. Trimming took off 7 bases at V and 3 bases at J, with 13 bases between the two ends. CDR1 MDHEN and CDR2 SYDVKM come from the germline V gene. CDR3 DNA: TGTGCCAGCACCTCCTCAACAGTCTACGAGCAGTACTTC. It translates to CASTSSTVYEQYF.

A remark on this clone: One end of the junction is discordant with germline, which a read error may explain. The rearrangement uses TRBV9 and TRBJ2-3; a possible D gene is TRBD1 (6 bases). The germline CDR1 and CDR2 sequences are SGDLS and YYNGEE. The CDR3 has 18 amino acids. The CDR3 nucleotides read TGTGCCAGCAGTGTAGAGCCCCAGGGGTCAATTTACACAGATACGCAGTATTTT. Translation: CASSVEPQGSIYTDTQYF.

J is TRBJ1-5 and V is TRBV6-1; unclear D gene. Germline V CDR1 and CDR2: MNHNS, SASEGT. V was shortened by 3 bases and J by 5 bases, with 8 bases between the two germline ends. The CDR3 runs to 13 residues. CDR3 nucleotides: TGTGCCAGCAGTGAGGACGGGGATCAGCCCCAGCATTTT. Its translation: CASSEDGDQPQHF.

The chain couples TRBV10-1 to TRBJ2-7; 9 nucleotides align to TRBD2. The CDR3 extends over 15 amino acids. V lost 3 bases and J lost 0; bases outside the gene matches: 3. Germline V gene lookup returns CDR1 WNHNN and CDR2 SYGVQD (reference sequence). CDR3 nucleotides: TGCGCCAGCAGTGATTGGACTAGCGACTCCTACGAGCAGTACTTC. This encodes CASSDWTSDSYEQYF.

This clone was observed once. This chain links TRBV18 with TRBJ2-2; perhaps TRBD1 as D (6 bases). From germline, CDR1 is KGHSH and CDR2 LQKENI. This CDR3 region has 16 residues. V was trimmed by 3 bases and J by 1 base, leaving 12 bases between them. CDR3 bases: TGTGCCAGCTCACCCACGACAGGTCTGAACACCGGGGAGCTGTTTTTT. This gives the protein CASSPTTGLNTGELFF.

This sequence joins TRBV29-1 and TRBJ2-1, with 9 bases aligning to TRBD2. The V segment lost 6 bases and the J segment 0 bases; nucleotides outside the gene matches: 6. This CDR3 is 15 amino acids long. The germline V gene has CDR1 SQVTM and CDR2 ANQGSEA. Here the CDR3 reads CSVGLLAGSYNEQFF. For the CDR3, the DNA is TGCAGCGTGGGCTTACTAGCGGGCTCCTACAATGAGCAGTTCTTC.

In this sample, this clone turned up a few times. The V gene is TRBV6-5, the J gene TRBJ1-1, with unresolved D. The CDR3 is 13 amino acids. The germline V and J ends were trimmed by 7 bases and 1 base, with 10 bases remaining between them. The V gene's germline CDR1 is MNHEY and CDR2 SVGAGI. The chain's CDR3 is CASTGAANTEAFF. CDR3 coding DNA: TGTGCCAGCACCGGAGCAGCGAACACTGAAGCTTTCTTT.